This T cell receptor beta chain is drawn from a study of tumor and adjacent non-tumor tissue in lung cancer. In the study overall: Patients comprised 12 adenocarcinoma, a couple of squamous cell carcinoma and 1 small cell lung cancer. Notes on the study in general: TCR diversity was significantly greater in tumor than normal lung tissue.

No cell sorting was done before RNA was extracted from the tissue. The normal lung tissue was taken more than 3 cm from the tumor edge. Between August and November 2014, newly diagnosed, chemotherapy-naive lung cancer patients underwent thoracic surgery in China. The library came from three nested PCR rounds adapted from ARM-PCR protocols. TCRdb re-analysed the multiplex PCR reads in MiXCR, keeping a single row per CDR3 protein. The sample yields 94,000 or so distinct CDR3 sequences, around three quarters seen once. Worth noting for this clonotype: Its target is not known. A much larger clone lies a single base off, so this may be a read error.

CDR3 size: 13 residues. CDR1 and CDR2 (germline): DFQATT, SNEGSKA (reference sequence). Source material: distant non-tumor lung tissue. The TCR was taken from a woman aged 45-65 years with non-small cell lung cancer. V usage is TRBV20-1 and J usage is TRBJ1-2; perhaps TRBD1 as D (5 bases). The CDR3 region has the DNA TGCAGTGCAAAAGGGACGGCAAATTATGGCTACATCTTC. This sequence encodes CSAKGTANYGYIF.